These 21 T cell receptor beta chains were all obtained from the same sample, sequenced in a study of blood T cell repertoires in COVID-19. Using immunoSEQ multiplex PCR, the repertoire was profiled, and TCRdb retains in-frame clones only, with some absent. The sample has roughly 80,000 clones; over 75% are singletons. Sequencing was done on a sample of peripheral blood. The receptors stem from a woman of 80 years or more with acute or convalescent COVID-19.

The chain uses TRBV10-3 and TRBJ2-1; the D gene is possibly TRBD1 (5 bases). Trimming shortened V by 4 bases and J by 2 bases, and 6 bases separated the two germline ends. The CDR3 consists of 13 residues. Per germline, CDR1 ENHRY and CDR2 SYGVKD. The CDR3 loop reads CAISGQTYNEQFF. CDR3 nucleotide sequence: TGTGCCATCAGTGGACAGACCTACAATGAGCAGTTCTTC.

The V gene is TRBV7-2, the J gene TRBJ2-7; 8 nucleotides line up with TRBD1. This CDR3 has 14 amino acids. Germline V gives CDR1 SGHTA, CDR2 FQGNSA. The V and J ends lost 5 bases and 0 bases, in that order; junction bases with no gene match: 3. The CDR3 region has the DNA TGTGCCAGCAGCCCGGACAGGGCCTCCTACGAGCAGTACTTC. This encodes CASSPDRASYEQYF.

In this sample, this clone turned up a few times. The chain links TRBV5-1 to TRBJ2-7; TRBD1 matches at 10 bases. This CDR3 comprises 16 residues. With V trimmed by 2 bases and J by 2 bases, 7 bases remained unmatched. The V gene's germline CDR1 is SGHRS and CDR2 YFSETQ. CDR3 loop: CASSFELGTGAYEQYF. The CDR3 DNA is TGCGCCAGCAGCTTTGAGCTCGGGACAGGGGCCTACGAGCAGTACTTC.

J is TRBJ2-1 and V is TRBV10-3; 10 positions match TRBD2. The CDR3 length is 15 residues. V shed 3 bases, J shed 5 bases, and the junction held 4 bases outside the gene matches. Germline CDR1 reads ENHRY; CDR2 reads SYGVKD. CDR3 DNA sequence: TGTGCCATCAGTGATGTGACTAGCGGGCACAATGAGCAGTTCTTC. Translating it yields CAISDVTSGHNEQFF.

The chain is built from TRBV7-6 and TRBJ1-6; possibly TRBD1 for D (5 bases). CDR1 and CDR2 (germline): SGHVS, FNYEAQ. This CDR3 is built from 15 residues. V shed 2 bases and J shed 5 bases, with 10 bases lying between them. CDR3 nucleotides: TGTGCCAGCAGCTTACGGGGGTTCGATAATTCACCCCTCCACTTT. Its protein product is CASSLRGFDNSPLHF.

This rearrangement joins TRBV10-3 to TRBJ2-2, with 13 bases lining up with TRBD2. Germline CDR1 ENHRY, CDR2 SYGVKD. The CDR3 has 18 amino acids. Trimming removed 6 bases from V and 2 bases from J; junction bases left unmatched: 9. CDR3 DNA sequence: TGTGCCATCAGAGCAATGGGGACTAGCGGGATTAACACCGGGGAGCTGTTTTTT. Residues: CAIRAMGTSGINTGELFF.

This chain connects TRBV24-1 to TRBJ2-2; a possible D gene is TRBD1 (7 bases). This CDR3 region has 12 residues. Trimming stripped 7 bases from V and 6 bases from J, with 8 bases between. CDR1 is KGHDR, CDR2 SFDVKD, per germline. The CDR3 spells CATSRGAGELFF. The CDR3 DNA follows: TGTGCCACCAGCAGGGGGGCCGGGGAGCTGTTTTTT.

V and J are TRBV11-2 and TRBJ1-5; D perhaps matches TRBD1 (5 bases). The V gene lost 1 base and the J gene lost 9 bases, with 13 bases spanning the gap. Germline CDR1 is SGHAT and CDR2 is FQNNGV. The CDR3 runs 14 residues. This chain's CDR3 is CASSLGDSFGPQHF. As DNA, the CDR3 is TGTGCCAGCAGCTTAGGGGACTCCTTCGGGCCCCAGCATTTT.

The chain joins TRBV5-1 to TRBJ2-7, with D uncertain. Germline lookup yields CDR1 SGHRS and CDR2 YFSETQ. CDR3 size: 15 residues. Trimming took 0 bases from V and 2 from J, leaving 12 bases between them. The CDR3 DNA reads TGCGCCAGCAGCTTGGACCCTATCCCCACCTACGAGCAGTACTTC. Translating gives CASSLDPIPTYEQYF.

This clone has only a few counts. The rearrangement uses TRBV5-3 and TRBJ2-7; TRBD1 agrees at 8 bases. TRBV5-3 is recorded as an ORF, its role being uncertain. Trimming took 1 base from V and 5 from J; bases not matched to a gene: 8. There are 15 residues in the CDR3. The CDR3 sequence is CARSLWTGFFHEQYF. Here the CDR3 DNA reads TGTGCCAGAAGCTTGTGGACAGGGTTTTTTCACGAGCAGTACTTC.

The chain links TRBV29-1 to TRBJ2-7, with 7 positions matching TRBD1. After removal of 4 bases from V and 6 bases from J, the junction contained 9 bases not matched to a gene. The CDR3 consists of 13 residues. The germline gives CDR1 SQVTM, CDR2 ANQGSEA. CDR3 region: CSVANTGEREQYF. CDR3 DNA: TGCAGCGTTGCTAACACAGGGGAACGCGAGCAGTACTTC.

This chain joins TRBV28 and TRBJ2-2; D not certain. From germline, CDR1 is MDHEN and CDR2 SYDVKM. V lost 7 bases and J lost 1, with 7 bases in between. CDR3 length: 13 amino acids. The CDR3 here is CASKTENTGELFF. The CDR3 DNA is TGTGCCAGCAAAACTGAGAACACCGGGGAGCTGTTTTTT.

The gene calls are TRBV19 and TRBJ2-7; 7 bases are shared with TRBD1. This CDR3 has 13 amino acids. Germline trimming cut 5 bases from V and 5 bases from J; bases unmatched to any gene: 6. CDR1 is LNHDA, CDR2 SQIVND, per germline (reference sequence). Here the CDR3 reads CASSPRQGHEQYF. The CDR3 coding sequence is TGTGCCAGTAGTCCCCGACAGGGACACGAGCAGTACTTC. The full variable domain, rest sourced from reference TRBV19 and TRBJ2-7, is DGGITQSPKYLFRKEGQNVTLSCEQNLNHDAMYWYRQDPGQGLRLIYYSQIVNDFQKGDIAEGYSVSREKKESFPLTVTSAQKNPTAFYLCASSPRQGHEQYFGPGTRLTVT.

The rearrangement links TRBV29-1 to TRBJ1-1, with D uncertain. V lost 5 bases and J lost 5, with 6 bases in between. The CDR3 loop spans 10 amino acids. Germline V gene sequence: CDR1 SQVTM, CDR2 ANQGSEA. The CDR3 sequence: CSVHGTEAFF. The CDR3 DNA reads TGCAGCGTTCACGGGACTGAAGCTTTCTTT.

The chain employs TRBV28 and TRBJ1-2; tentative D call: TRBD1 (5 bases). The CDR3 totals 15 residues. Germline values: CDR1 MDHEN, CDR2 SYDVKM. V was trimmed by 5 bases and J by 7 bases, leaving 20 bases between them. CDR3 bases: TGTGCCAGCAGTCCGCCCACCGGGGGGGATCGTGGCTACACCTTC. Translating gives CASSPPTGGDRGYTF.

The chain joins TRBV3-1 (or the pseudogene TRBV3-2) to TRBJ1-4; no definite D call. In germline, CDR1 is LGHDT, CDR2 YNNKEL (reference sequence). Trimming took 4 bases from V and 4 from J, leaving 4 bases between them. The CDR3 spans 12 residues. CDR3 nucleotides: TGTGCCAGCAGCCGCAGTAATGAAAAACTGTTTTTT. It specifies CASSRSNEKLFF.

The chain combines TRBV28 with TRBJ2-7, with 11 nucleotides matching TRBD2. The CDR3 consists of 16 residues. The J segment lost 5 bases and the V segment lost 4 bases, leaving 10 bases of the junction unmatched. CDR1 and CDR2 from the germline V gene are MDHEN and SYDVKM. CDR3 in DNA: TGTGCCAGCAGTTCTCCCACTAGCGGGAGTTGGAACGAGCAGTACTTC. Encoded protein: CASSSPTSGSWNEQYF.

The genes are TRBV11-1 and TRBJ2-7; 13 bases align to TRBD2. Germline assignment: CDR1 SGHAT and CDR2 FQDESV (reference sequence). This CDR3 region has 14 residues. The trim removed 4 bases at V and 3 bases at J, leaving 0 bases unmatched. CDR3 protein: CASSWTSGGYEQYF. CDR3 DNA sequence: TGTGCCAGCAGCTGGACTAGCGGGGGCTACGAGCAGTACTTC. The complete variable domain, with remaining parts taken from reference TRBV11-1 and TRBJ2-7, reads EAEVAQSPRYKITEKSQAVAFWCDPISGHATLYWYRQILGQGPELLVQFQDESVVDDSQLPKDRFSAERLKGVDSTLKIQPAELGDSAMYLCASSWTSGGYEQYFGPGTRLTVT.

The genes are TRBV7-3 and TRBJ2-7; TRBD2 aligns across 15 bases. In germline, CDR1 is SGHTA, CDR2 FQGTGA. CDR3 length equals 13 residues. V lost 4 bases, J lost 11 bases, and 3 bases stayed unmatched. The CDR3 protein is CASSSGTSGRKYF. Here the CDR3 DNA reads TGTGCCAGCAGCTCCGGGACTAGCGGGAGGAAGTACTTC.

There are a few counts of this clone. CDR3 sequence reads: CASSISQGNTGELFF. CDR3 in DNA: TGTGCCAGCTCAATCTCGCAGGGGAACACCGGGGAGCTGTTTTTT. This chain links TRBV18 with TRBJ2-2; D possibly corresponds to TRBD1 (5 bases). The V end was cut by 5 bases, the J end by 1 base, with 11 bases between. The V gene's germline CDR1 is KGHSH and CDR2 LQKENI. The CDR3 runs 15 residues.

The sample holds one count of this clone. The gene calls are TRBV27 and TRBJ1-4; 9 nucleotides agree with TRBD1. Per the germline V gene, CDR1 is MNHEY and CDR2 is SMNVEV (reference sequence). The CDR3 spans 15 residues. J gave up 8 bases and V 5 bases, and 9 bases lay outside the gene matches. Here the CDR3 DNA reads TGTGCCAGCAGTACGACCGGGACAGGGCTGGAAAAACTGTTTTTT. It translates to CASSTTGTGLEKLFF.